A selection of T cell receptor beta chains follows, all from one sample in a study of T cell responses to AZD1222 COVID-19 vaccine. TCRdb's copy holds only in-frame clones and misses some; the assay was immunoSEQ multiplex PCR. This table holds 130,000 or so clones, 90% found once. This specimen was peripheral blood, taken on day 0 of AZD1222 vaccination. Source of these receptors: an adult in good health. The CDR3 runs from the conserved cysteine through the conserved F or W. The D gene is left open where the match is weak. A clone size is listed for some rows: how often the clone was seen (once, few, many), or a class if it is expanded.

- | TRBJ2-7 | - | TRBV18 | CASSPQREKISYEQYF | TGTGCCAGCTCACCTCAGAGGGAAAAAATCTCCTACGAGCAGTACTTC
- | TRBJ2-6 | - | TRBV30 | CAWTVRVHSGANVLTF | TGTGCCTGGACGGTGCGGGTACACTCTGGGGCCAACGTCCTGACTTTC
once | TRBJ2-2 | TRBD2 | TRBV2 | CASRAGVNTGELFF | TGTGCCAGCAGGGCGGGAGTCAACACCGGGGAGCTGTTTTTT
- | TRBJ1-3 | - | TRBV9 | CASADGSGNTIYF | TGTGCCAGCGCCGACGGCTCTGGAAACACCATATATTTT
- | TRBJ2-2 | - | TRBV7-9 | CASSLGTGELFF | TGTGCCAGCAGCTTAGGAACCGGGGAGCTGTTTTTT
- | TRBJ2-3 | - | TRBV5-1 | CASSPRTKDTDTQYF | TGCGCCAGCAGCCCTCGTACAAAGGACACAGATACGCAGTATTTT
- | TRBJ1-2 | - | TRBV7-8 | CASSLKLGAAPGELGTF | TGTGCCAGCAGCTTAAAATTGGGGGCAGCCCCGGGCGAGTTGGGCACCTTC
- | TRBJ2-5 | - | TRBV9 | CASSVDEGTQYF | TGTGCCAGCAGCGTAGACGAAGGGACCCAGTACTTC
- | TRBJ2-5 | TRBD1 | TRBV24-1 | CATSDADRVLKQETQYF | TGTGCCACCAGTGATGCTGACAGGGTCTTGAAGCAAGAGACCCAGTACTTC
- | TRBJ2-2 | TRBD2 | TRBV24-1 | CATSDHLAGGTGELFF | TGTGCCACCAGTGACCACTTAGCGGGAGGGACCGGGGAGCTGTTTTTT
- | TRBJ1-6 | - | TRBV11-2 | CASSFRDPDNSPLHF | TGTGCCAGCAGCTTCAGGGACCCGGATAATTCACCCCTCCACTTT
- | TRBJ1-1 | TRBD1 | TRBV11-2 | CASTQVRGTEAFF | TGTGCCAGCACCCAAGTCAGGGGGACTGAAGCTTTCTTT
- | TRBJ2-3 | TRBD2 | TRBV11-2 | CASSSGLAGYTDTQYF | TGTGCCAGCAGTTCCGGACTAGCGGGTTACACAGATACGCAGTATTTT
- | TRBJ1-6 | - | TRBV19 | CASSIDRGRNSPLHF | TGTGCCAGTAGTATTGACAGAGGAAGGAATTCACCCCTCCACTTT
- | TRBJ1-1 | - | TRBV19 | CASSTARGFVNTEAFF | TGTGCCAGTAGTACCGCTCGGGGGTTTGTGAACACTGAAGCTTTCTTT
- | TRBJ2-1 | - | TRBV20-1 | CSARVRHEQFF | TGCAGTGCTAGAGTCCGGCATGAGCAGTTCTTC
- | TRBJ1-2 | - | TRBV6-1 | CASSEGGVYGYTF | TGTGCCAGCAGTGAAGGCGGGGTCTATGGCTACACCTTC
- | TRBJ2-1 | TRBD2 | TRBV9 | CASSVKSMGTTDNEQFF | TGTGCCAGCAGCGTAAAATCGATGGGGACTACTGACAATGAGCAGTTCTTC
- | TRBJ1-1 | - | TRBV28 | CASSFKGGWNTEAFF | TGTGCCAGCAGTTTTAAGGGGGGGTGGAACACTGAAGCTTTCTTT
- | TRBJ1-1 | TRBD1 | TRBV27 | CASSYWVPNDRGNTEAFF | TGTGCCAGCAGTTATTGGGTACCCAACGACAGGGGGAACACTGAAGCTTTCTTT
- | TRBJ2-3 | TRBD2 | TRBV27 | CASSSLAGGFTDTQYF | TGTGCCAGCAGTTCCTTAGCGGGAGGGTTCACAGATACGCAGTATTTT
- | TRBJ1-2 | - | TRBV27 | CASRDSTRVGYTF | TGTGCCAGCAGGGATAGTACCAGGGTGGGCTACACCTTC
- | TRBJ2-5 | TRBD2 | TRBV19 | CASSRDGRETQYF | TGTGCCAGTAGTCGGGACGGGAGGGAGACCCAGTACTTC
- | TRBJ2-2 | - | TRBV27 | CASSFVWGSRELFF | TGTGCCAGCAGTTTTGTATGGGGGTCACGGGAGCTGTTTTTT
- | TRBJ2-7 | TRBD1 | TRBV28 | CASSHKLRTGDYEQYF | TGTGCCAGCAGTCACAAACTCCGGACAGGGGATTACGAGCAGTACTTC
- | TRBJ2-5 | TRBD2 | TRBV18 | CASSPPGEREAGAQYF | TGTGCCAGCTCCCCTCCGGGCGAGCGGGAGGCCGGGGCCCAGTACTTC
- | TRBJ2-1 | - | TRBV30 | CAWASDSYNEQFF | TGTGCCTGGGCTAGCGACTCCTACAATGAGCAGTTCTTC
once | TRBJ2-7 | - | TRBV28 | CASRRAYEQYF | TGTGCCAGTAGGAGGGCCTACGAGCAGTACTTC
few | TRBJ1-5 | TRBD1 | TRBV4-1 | CASSQVPGQRKPQHF | TGCGCCAGCAGCCAAGTACCGGGACAGAGAAAGCCCCAGCATTTT
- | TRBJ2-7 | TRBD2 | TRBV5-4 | CASSLGGGLGAYEQYF | TGTGCCAGCAGCTTGGGGGGGGGTCTGGGCGCGTACGAGCAGTACTTC
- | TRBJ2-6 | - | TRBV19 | CASRAVTSGANVLTF | TGTGCCAGTAGGGCAGTTACCTCTGGGGCCAACGTCCTGACTTTC
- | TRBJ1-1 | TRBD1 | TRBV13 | CASSIGTGGFAEAFF | TGTGCCAGCAGTATTGGGACAGGGGGCTTCGCTGAAGCTTTCTTT
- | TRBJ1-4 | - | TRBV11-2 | CASSPIRSTTNEKLFF | TGTGCCAGCAGCCCTATAAGGTCGACAACTAATGAAAAACTGTTTTTT
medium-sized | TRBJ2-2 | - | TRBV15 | CATSARGEAGELFF | TGTGCCACCAGCGCTCGAGGAGAGGCCGGGGAGCTGTTTTTT
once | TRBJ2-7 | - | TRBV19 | CASSRQESSYEQYF | TGTGCCAGTAGCCGACAGGAGAGCTCCTACGAGCAGTACTTC
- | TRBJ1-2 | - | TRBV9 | CASGGSDRFDYGYTF | TGTGCCAGCGGGGGATCGGACAGATTTGACTATGGCTACACCTTC
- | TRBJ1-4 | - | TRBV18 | CASVGGTNEKLFF | TGTGCCAGCGTAGGGGGAACTAATGAAAAACTGTTTTTT
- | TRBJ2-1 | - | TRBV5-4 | CASSFGRLATYNEQFF | TGTGCCAGCAGCTTCGGGCGGCTAGCGACTTACAATGAGCAGTTCTTC
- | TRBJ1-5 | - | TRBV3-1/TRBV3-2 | CASSLTRTVQPQHF | TGTGCCAGCAGCCTAACACGGACGGTCCAGCCCCAGCATTTT
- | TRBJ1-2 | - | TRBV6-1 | CASSEFIRAGANYGYTF | TGTGCCAGCAGTGAATTCATTCGGGCAGGAGCTAACTATGGCTACACCTTC
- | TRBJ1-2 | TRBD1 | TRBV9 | CASSVGGPGGAGYTF | TGTGCCAGCAGCGTAGGAGGCCCAGGGGGCGCGGGCTACACCTTC
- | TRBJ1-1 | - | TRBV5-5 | CASSTYPQGTEAFF | TGTGCCAGCAGCACCTATCCACAGGGAACTGAAGCTTTCTTT
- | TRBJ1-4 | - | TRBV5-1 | CASSYEAGEATNEKLFF | TGCGCCAGCAGCTACGAGGCCGGGGAGGCAACTAATGAAAAACTGTTTTTT